This T cell receptor beta chain was documented in a study of CD8+CD57+ T cells in acquired aplastic anemia. Study-wide context: Sorting CD4+ and CD8+ cells gave DNA averaging approximately 3 ug. Whole-study findings and limits: It was found that almost 30 CD8+ CDR3 sequences were shared between patients and controls. Patients versus controls showed no significant CD8+ Simpson's diversity difference.

Germline V gene sequence: CDR1 SGHDT, CDR2 YYEEEE. This CDR3 spans 18 amino acids. Whoever was chosen for sequencing had shown CD8+CD57+ cell expansion by flow cytometry. A severe acquired aplastic anemia diagnosis applied to all patients. Of note for this clonotype: The antigen remains unidentified. A read error may produce the germline difference seen at one junction end.

CDR3 and TCR beta VDJ profiling relied on a genomic DNA template. Each CDR3 protein gets one entry after TCRdb re-called the reads with MiXCR. Among 160,000 or so distinct CDR3 sequences listed, more than 45% were seen once. The receptor's source is a human donor with aplastic anemia. J is TRBJ1-5 and V is TRBV5-6, with D maybe TRBD1 (5 bases). Sequences were obtained from sorted CD4+, CD8+, or CD8+CD57+ T cells (not recorded which) from PBMCs. In DNA, the CDR3 is TGTGCCAGCAGCTTGGGGATTCCCGGGGGTTATAGCAGTCAGCCCCAGCATTTT. This gives the protein CASSLGIPGGYSSQPQHF.